This T cell receptor (beta chain) was captured in a study of T cell responses to AZD1222 COVID-19 vaccine. General observations from the study: Once two AZD1222 doses were given, Spike-specific TCR breadth and depth went up. In a largely white British group with more females than males, clonal diversity was possibly underestimated. There were vaccine-associated CD4 TCRs across spike, dominant at 160-218 and 743-854. Within unmutated variant regions lay the reported targets of nearly half of spike-specific TCRs.

The ends lost 4 bases at V and 6 bases at J; junction bases unmatched: 6. CDR1 is SNHLY, CDR2 FYNNEI, per germline. This CDR3 has 14 residues. The protocol was immunoSEQ multiplex PCR, while the TCRdb copy is restricted to in-frame clones and leaves out a portion. The table has 120,000 to 150,000 clones, 80% to 90% seen once. Comments on this clone: What it binds is not known.

The sequence was collected from an adult in good health. The sample consisted of peripheral blood, taken on day 0 of AZD1222 vaccination. The rearrangement links TRBV2 to TRBJ1-5, with TRBD1 matching 7 bases. CDR3 sequence reads: CASSGQGTTQPQHF. DNA of the CDR3: TGTGCCAGCAGTGGACAGGGTACGACTCAGCCCCAGCATTTT.